Shown below are 5 T cell receptor beta chains from a single sample sequenced in a study of blood T cell repertoires in COVID-19. Measured with immunoSEQ multiplex PCR; TCRdb has only the in-frame clones, and not every one. This sample has approximately 450,000 clones, with roughly 85% found just once. Material: PBMCs or T cells enriched from blood (not recorded which). Receptors were obtained from a woman younger than 30 with acute COVID-19.

The rearrangement links TRBV11-2 to TRBJ2-7; the D gene is possibly TRBD1 (5 bases). Germline V CDR1 and CDR2: SGHAT, FQNNGV. The CDR3 totals 14 residues. V shed 7 bases and J shed 7 bases, with 20 bases lying between them. The CDR3 sequence is CASNYEDTQYEQYF. The CDR3 DNA follows: TGTGCCAGCAACTACGAGGACACCCAGTATGAGCAGTACTTC.

The gene calls are TRBV7-2 and TRBJ1-2; TRBD1 might be the D (5 bases). The ends were cut back, 2 bases at V and 2 bases at J, with 12 bases in the middle. In germline, CDR1 is SGHTA, CDR2 FQGNSA. The CDR3 is 15 residues long. The CDR3 spells CASSLKGALNYGYTF. DNA for the CDR3: TGTGCCAGCAGCTTAAAAGGGGCTTTAAACTATGGCTACACCTTC. Full variable domain (rest looked up from reference TRBV7-2 and TRBJ1-2): GAGVSQSPSNKVTEKGKDVELRCDPISGHTALYWYRQSLGQGLEFLIYFQGNSAPDKSGLPSDRFSAERTGGSVSTLTIQRTQQEDSAVYLCASSLKGALNYGYTFGSGTRLTVV.

This chain links TRBV27 with TRBJ1-1; 9 bases line up with TRBD1. This CDR3 spans 14 amino acids. The V gene end was trimmed by 2 bases and the J gene end by 6 bases; junction bases not matched to a gene: 4. From germline, CDR1 is MNHEY and CDR2 SMNVEV (reference sequence). The CDR3 reads CASSLIQGAPEAFF. Here the CDR3 DNA reads TGTGCCAGCAGTTTAATACAGGGGGCTCCTGAAGCTTTCTTT.

V and J are TRBV5-1 and TRBJ2-5; 9 bases are a match to TRBD1. CDR3 length: 15 residues. V shed 5 bases, J shed 3 bases, and the junction held 8 bases outside the gene matches. Per the germline V gene, CDR1 is SGHRS and CDR2 is YFSETQ. The CDR3: CASSYLGTGKETQYF. CDR3 coding DNA: TGCGCCAGCAGTTACCTCGGGACAGGGAAAGAGACCCAGTACTTC.

This chain links TRBV7-2 with TRBJ1-1; TRBD1 agrees at 8 bases. Unmatched junction bases numbered 15, after V lost 5 bases and J lost 10 bases. Germline CDR1 and CDR2: SGHTA and FQGNSA. CDR3 length equals 15 residues. The CDR3 DNA follows: TGTGCCAGCAGCCCCGGCCGGACAGGGAACGGGGGAGCTTTCTTT. Encoded protein: CASSPGRTGNGGAFF.